Listed below are T cell receptor beta chains from one sample, sequenced in a study of cytomegalovirus exposure and HLA in healthy donors. The assay was immunoSEQ multiplex PCR, and TCRdb's table has in-frame clones only and misses some. The sample carries approximately 120,000 clones, around 78% recorded once. The sequenced material came from PBMCs. The receptors were gathered from a man between 35 and 55 years old in good health and CMV-seronegative. CDR3s leave out the opening cysteine and the closing phenylalanine or tryptophan. Clone size is shown for a subset of rows, as once, few, many or a class of expanded clone.

V gene: TRBV28; J gene: TRBJ2-7; clone size: NA; CDR3 protein: ASSSWGGRYEQY
V gene: TRBV6-5; J gene: TRBJ1-1; clone size: NA; CDR3 protein: ASSLQKHTEAF
V gene: TRBV5-1; J gene: TRBJ1-4; clone size: NA; CDR3 protein: ASSLARGEKLF
V gene: TRBV20-1; J gene: TRBJ1-2; clone size: NA; CDR3 protein: SAGEGGNT
V gene: TRBV28; J gene: TRBJ1-6; clone size: NA; CDR3 protein: ASSQRGRSYNSPLH
V gene: TRBV7-9; J gene: TRBJ1-5; clone size: NA; CDR3 protein: ASSSEGGNQPQH
V gene: TRBV28; J gene: TRBJ1-1; clone size: NA; CDR3 protein: ASSLEYRAEAF
V gene: TRBV7-3; J gene: TRBJ2-2; clone size: NA; CDR3 protein: ASSLIGGVNTGELF
V gene: TRBV28; J gene: TRBJ1-5; clone size: NA; CDR3 protein: ASSPRDRNYQPQH
V gene: TRBV11-2; J gene: TRBJ1-4; clone size: NA; CDR3 protein: ASSLRIGQGNWRNEKLF
V gene: TRBV10-3; J gene: TRBJ1-4; clone size: NA; CDR3 protein: AISSDREGEKLF
V gene: TRBV11-2; J gene: TRBJ2-5; clone size: once; CDR3 protein: ASSFGQGKETQY
V gene: TRBV7-8; J gene: TRBJ1-2; clone size: NA; CDR3 protein: ASSLDGGYGYT
V gene: TRBV4-1; J gene: TRBJ2-3; clone size: NA; CDR3 protein: ASSPLHGTDTQY
V gene: TRBV19; J gene: TRBJ1-2; clone size: NA; CDR3 protein: ASKEGLRANYGYT
V gene: TRBV21-1; J gene: TRBJ2-2; clone size: NA; CDR3 protein: ASSKGGTLTGELF
V gene: TRBV11-2; J gene: TRBJ2-3; clone size: NA; CDR3 protein: ASSLTRGTDTQY
V gene: TRBV7-6; J gene: TRBJ2-7; clone size: NA; CDR3 protein: ASSRRGTGDVYEQY
V gene: TRBV30; J gene: TRBJ1-6; clone size: once; CDR3 protein: AWRIGQGNSPLH
V gene: TRBV30; J gene: TRBJ2-1; clone size: NA; CDR3 protein: AWSWESNNEQF
V gene: TRBV12-5; J gene: TRBJ2-1; clone size: NA; CDR3 protein: ASGFHPGYEQF
V gene: TRBV11-3; J gene: TRBJ2-1; clone size: NA; CDR3 protein: ASSSNNEQF
V gene: TRBV28; J gene: TRBJ1-2; clone size: NA; CDR3 protein: ASSLSGLKDYGYT
V gene: TRBV7-6; J gene: TRBJ2-1; clone size: NA; CDR3 protein: ASSRMGQSLAGGNEQF
V gene: TRBV11-2; J gene: TRBJ1-2; clone size: NA; CDR3 protein: ASSLATGGLGYT
V gene: TRBV18; J gene: TRBJ2-5; clone size: NA; CDR3 protein: ASSPAGLAGGKTQY
V gene: TRBV9; J gene: TRBJ1-2; clone size: NA; CDR3 protein: ASSDPRALNYGYT
V gene: TRBV27; J gene: TRBJ1-2; clone size: NA; CDR3 protein: ASSSGDYGYT
V gene: TRBV18; J gene: TRBJ2-7; clone size: NA; CDR3 protein: ASSPRTGQGAAIGYEQY
V gene: TRBV4-1; J gene: TRBJ2-1; clone size: NA; CDR3 protein: ASSLELISYNEQF
V gene: TRBV9; J gene: TRBJ2-3; clone size: NA; CDR3 protein: ASSGTSGYTDTQY
V gene: TRBV5-4; J gene: TRBJ2-1; clone size: NA; CDR3 protein: ASSFAGGSASSYNEQF
V gene: TRBV27; J gene: TRBJ1-2; clone size: NA; CDR3 protein: ASSQRGDRGGYT
V gene: TRBV19; J gene: TRBJ1-1; clone size: NA; CDR3 protein: ASSIYHRRGNTEAF
V gene: TRBV6-8; J gene: TRBJ1-5; clone size: NA; CDR3 protein: ASRTGTESCQPQH
V gene: TRBV9; J gene: TRBJ2-5; clone size: NA; CDR3 protein: ASSAGVGPGGETQY
V gene: TRBV2; J gene: TRBJ1-4; clone size: few; CDR3 protein: ASSMTGHDEKLF
V gene: TRBV7-2; J gene: TRBJ2-7; clone size: NA; CDR3 protein: ASSRGPSYEQY
V gene: TRBV28; J gene: TRBJ1-6; clone size: NA; CDR3 protein: ASSLWTSGVSYNSPLH
V gene: TRBV6-5; J gene: TRBJ2-3; clone size: many; CDR3 protein: ASSDSTSGGDTQY
V gene: TRBV6-5; J gene: TRBJ2-1; clone size: NA; CDR3 protein: ASSYSGTGEYNEQF
V gene: TRBV13; J gene: TRBJ2-7; clone size: NA; CDR3 protein: ASSPDRYEQY
V gene: TRBV7-2; J gene: TRBJ2-1; clone size: once; CDR3 protein: ASSLGTGYNEQF
V gene: TRBV7-8; J gene: TRBJ2-1; clone size: NA; CDR3 protein: ASSLVPGGVYEQF
V gene: TRBV4-3; J gene: TRBJ2-7; clone size: NA; CDR3 protein: ASSQEGLAGGPREQY
V gene: TRBV6-5; J gene: TRBJ1-2; clone size: NA; CDR3 protein: ASSTRTGTYYGYT
V gene: TRBV7-2; J gene: TRBJ2-2; clone size: once; CDR3 protein: ASRTGTGELF
V gene: TRBV4-2; J gene: TRBJ1-1; clone size: once; CDR3 protein: ASSQTAGSHNTEAF
V gene: TRBV6-1; J gene: TRBJ1-1; clone size: NA; CDR3 protein: ASRATLNTEAF
V gene: TRBV6-6; J gene: TRBJ2-1; clone size: NA; CDR3 protein: ASSYSGGVGGEQF
V gene: TRBV7-9; J gene: TRBJ1-2; clone size: NA; CDR3 protein: ASSQGVGNYGYT
V gene: TRBV29-1; J gene: TRBJ2-3; clone size: NA; CDR3 protein: SACILGLAGGPSTDTQY